This T cell receptor beta chain is from a study of somatic mutations in cytotoxic T cells in rheumatoid arthritis. V gave up 9 bases and J gave up 4 bases, with 19 bases separating them. Germline V gene sequence: CDR1 MGHRA, CDR2 YSYEKL. The CDR3 is made up of 16 amino acids. As concerns this clone: The antigen is unknown.

Study results and caveats: Relative to age-matched healthy controls, rheumatoid arthritis patients did not differ significantly in CD8+ T-cell clonality. A single CD8+ clone exceeded 20% of CD8+ cells in about an eighth of the roughly 65 patients.

TCRdb keeps only in-frame clones here, not all; method: immunoSEQ multiplex PCR. This table has thousands of clones, around 77% appearing once. Sequences were derived from CD8+ T cells sorted from blood, sampled at a follow-up visit. This rearrangement joins TRBV4-1 to TRBJ1-6; D not resolved. This clonotype was obtained from a woman in her sixties or seventies with rheumatoid arthritis. In nucleotides, the CDR3 is TGCGCCAGGATCCCGGGCCCACAAACATATAATTCACCCCTCCACTTT. Translated: CARIPGPQTYNSPLHF.